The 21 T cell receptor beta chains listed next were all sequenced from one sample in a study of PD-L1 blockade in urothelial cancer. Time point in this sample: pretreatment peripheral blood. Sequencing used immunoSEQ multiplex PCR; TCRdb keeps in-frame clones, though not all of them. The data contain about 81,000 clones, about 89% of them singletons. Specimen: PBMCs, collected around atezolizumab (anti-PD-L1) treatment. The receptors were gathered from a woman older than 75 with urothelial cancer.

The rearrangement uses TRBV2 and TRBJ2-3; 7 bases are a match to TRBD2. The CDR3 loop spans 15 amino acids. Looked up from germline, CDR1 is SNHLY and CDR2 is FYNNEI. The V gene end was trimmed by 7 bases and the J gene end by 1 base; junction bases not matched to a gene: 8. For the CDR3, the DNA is TGTGCCAGCACTCGAGCGGGGACCCGCACAGATACGCAGTATTTT. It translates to CASTRAGTRTDTQYF.

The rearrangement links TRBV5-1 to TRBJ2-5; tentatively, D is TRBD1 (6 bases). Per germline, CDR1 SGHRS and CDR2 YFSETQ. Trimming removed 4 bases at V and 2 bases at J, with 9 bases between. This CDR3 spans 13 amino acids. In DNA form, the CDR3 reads TGCGCCAGCAGCCGGACAGAACAAGAGACCCAGTACTTC. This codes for CASSRTEQETQYF. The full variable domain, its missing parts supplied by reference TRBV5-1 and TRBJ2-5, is KAGVTQTPRYLIKTRGQQVTLSCSPISGHRSVSWYQQTPGQGLQFLFEYFSETQRNKGNFPGRFSGRQFSNSRSEMNVSTLELGDSALYLCASSRTEQETQYFGPGTRLLVL.

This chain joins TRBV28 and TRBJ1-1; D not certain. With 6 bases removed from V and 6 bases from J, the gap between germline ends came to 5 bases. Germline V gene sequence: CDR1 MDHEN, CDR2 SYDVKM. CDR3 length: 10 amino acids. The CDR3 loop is CASSRAEAFF. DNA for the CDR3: TGTGCCAGCAGCCGGGCTGAAGCTTTCTTT.

DNA for the CDR3: TGTGCCAGTAGTATAGTTACTAGCGCGAACACCGGGGAGCTGTTTTTT. Translation: CASSIVTSANTGELFF. The chain employs TRBV19 and TRBJ2-2; the match to TRBD2 covers 7 bases. The V segment lost 1 base and the J segment 0 bases; nucleotides outside the gene matches: 2. Germline V lookup: CDR1 LNHDA, CDR2 SQIVND (reference sequence). This CDR3 is 16 amino acids long.

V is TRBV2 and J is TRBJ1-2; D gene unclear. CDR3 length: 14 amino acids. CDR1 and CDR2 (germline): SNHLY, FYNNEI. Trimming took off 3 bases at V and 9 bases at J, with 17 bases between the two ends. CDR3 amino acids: CASSDPSPGKSYTF. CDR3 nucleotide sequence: TGTGCCAGCAGTGATCCCTCGCCAGGTAAAAGCTACACCTTC.

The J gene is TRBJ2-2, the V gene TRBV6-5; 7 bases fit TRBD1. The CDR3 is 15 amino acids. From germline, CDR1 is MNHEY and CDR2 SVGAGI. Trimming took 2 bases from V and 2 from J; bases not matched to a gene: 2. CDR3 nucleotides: TGTGCCAGCAGTTACGAGGGGGCCAACACCGGGGAGCTGTTTTTT. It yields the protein CASSYEGANTGELFF.

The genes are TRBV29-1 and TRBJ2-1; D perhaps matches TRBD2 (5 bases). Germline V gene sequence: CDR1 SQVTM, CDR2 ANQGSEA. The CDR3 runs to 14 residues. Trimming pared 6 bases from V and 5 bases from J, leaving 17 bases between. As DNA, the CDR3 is TGCAGCGTGTGGTGGACTTACATAAACAATGAGCAGTTCTTC. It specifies CSVWWTYINNEQFF.

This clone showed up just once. CDR3 sequence: CASRGVTRVDYGYTF. Here the CDR3 DNA reads TGTGCCAGTAGAGGTGTAACCAGGGTCGACTATGGCTACACCTTC. The rearrangement uses TRBV19 and TRBJ1-2, with D perhaps matching TRBD1 (5 bases). Germline CDR1 LNHDA, CDR2 SQIVND (reference sequence). The CDR3 sequence is 15 residues long. V was cut by 6 bases and J by 3 bases, with 17 bases left in between.

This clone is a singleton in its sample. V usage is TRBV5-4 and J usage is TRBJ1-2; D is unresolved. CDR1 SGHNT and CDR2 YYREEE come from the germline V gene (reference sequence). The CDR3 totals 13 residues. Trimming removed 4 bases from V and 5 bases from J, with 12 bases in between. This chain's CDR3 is CASSPGLEYGYTF. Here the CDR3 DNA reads TGTGCCAGCAGCCCCGGACTAGAATATGGCTACACCTTC. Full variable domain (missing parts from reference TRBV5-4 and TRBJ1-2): ETGVTQSPTHLIKTRGQQVTLRCSSQSGHNTVSWYQQALGQGPQFIFQYYREEENGRGNFPPRFSGLQFPNYSSELNVNALELDDSALYLCASSPGLEYGYTFGSGTRLTVV.

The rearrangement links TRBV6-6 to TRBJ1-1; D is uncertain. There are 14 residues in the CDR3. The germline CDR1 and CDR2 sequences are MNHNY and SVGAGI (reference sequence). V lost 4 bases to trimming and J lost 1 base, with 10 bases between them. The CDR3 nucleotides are TGTGCCAGCAGTTTACACACAGAGAACACTGAAGCTTTCTTT. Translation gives CASSLHTENTEAFF.

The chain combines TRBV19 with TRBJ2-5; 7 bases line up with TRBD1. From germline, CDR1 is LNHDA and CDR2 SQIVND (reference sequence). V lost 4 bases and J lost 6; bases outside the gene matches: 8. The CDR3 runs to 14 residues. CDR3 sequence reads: CASSNDRAQKTQYF. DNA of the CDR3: TGTGCCAGTAGTAATGACAGGGCTCAGAAGACCCAGTACTTC.

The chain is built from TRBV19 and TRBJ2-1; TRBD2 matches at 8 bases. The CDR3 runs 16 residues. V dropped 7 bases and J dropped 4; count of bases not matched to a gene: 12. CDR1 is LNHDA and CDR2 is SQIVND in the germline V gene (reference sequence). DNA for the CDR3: TGTGCCAGTATATCGCGGCGGGAGGCTGGTTACAATGAGCAGTTCTTC. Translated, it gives CASISRREAGYNEQFF. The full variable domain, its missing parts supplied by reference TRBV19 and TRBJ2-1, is DGGITQSPKYLFRKEGQNVTLSCEQNLNHDAMYWYRQDPGQGLRLIYYSQIVNDFQKGDIAEGYSVSREKKESFPLTVTSAQKNPTAFYLCASISRREAGYNEQFFGPGTRLTVL.

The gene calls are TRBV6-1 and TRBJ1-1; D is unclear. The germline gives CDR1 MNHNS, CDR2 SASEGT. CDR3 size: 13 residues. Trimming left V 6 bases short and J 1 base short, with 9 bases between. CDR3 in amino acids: CASRYTENTEAFF. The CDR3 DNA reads TGTGCCAGCAGATACACAGAGAACACTGAAGCTTTCTTT.

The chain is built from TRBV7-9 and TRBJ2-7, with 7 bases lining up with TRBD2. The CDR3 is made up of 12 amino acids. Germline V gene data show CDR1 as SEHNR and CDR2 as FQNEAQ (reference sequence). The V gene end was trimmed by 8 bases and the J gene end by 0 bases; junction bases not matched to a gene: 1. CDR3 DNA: TGTGCCAGCGGCGGGAGCTCCTACGAGCAGTACTTC. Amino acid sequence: CASGGSSYEQYF.

The CDR3 is CAWSVGSSYNEQFF. CDR3 nucleotide sequence: TGTGCCTGGAGTGTTGGCAGTTCCTACAATGAGCAGTTCTTC. V gene TRBV30 combines with J gene TRBJ2-1; no clear D gene. This CDR3 has 14 residues. Trimming cost V 0 bases and J 1 base, with 7 bases left between them. The V gene's germline CDR1 is GTSNPN and CDR2 SVGIG (reference sequence).

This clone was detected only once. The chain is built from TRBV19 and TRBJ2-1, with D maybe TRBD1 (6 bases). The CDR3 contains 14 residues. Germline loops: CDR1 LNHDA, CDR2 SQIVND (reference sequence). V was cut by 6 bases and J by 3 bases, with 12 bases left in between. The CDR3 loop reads CASSLGQYYNEQFF. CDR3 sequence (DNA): TGTGCCAGTAGCCTTGGACAGTACTACAATGAGCAGTTCTTC.

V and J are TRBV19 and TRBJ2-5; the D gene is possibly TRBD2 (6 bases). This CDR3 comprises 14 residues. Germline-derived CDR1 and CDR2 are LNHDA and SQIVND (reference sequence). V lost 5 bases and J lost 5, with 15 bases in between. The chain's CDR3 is CASSPGTPGETQYF. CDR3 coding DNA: TGTGCCAGTAGTCCCGGGACTCCGGGGGAGACCCAGTACTTC.

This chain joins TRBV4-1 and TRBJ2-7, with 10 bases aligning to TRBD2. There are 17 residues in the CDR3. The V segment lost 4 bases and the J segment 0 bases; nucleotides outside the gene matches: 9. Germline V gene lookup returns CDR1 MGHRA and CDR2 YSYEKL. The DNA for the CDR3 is TGCGCCAGCAGCCTAAACCCTAGCGGGAGCAGCTCCTACGAGCAGTACTTC. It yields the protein CASSLNPSGSSSYEQYF.

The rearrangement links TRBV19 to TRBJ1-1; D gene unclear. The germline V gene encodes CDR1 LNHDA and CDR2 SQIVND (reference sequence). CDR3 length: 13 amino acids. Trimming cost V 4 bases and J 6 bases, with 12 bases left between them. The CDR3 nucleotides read TGTGCCAGTAGTAAGACGGCCACAGCTGAAGCTTTCTTT. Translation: CASSKTATAEAFF.

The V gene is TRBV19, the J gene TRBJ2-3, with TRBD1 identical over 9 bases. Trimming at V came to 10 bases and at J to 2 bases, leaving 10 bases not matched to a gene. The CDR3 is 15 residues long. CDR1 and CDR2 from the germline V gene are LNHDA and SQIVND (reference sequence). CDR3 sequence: CATLDRGSPTDTQYF. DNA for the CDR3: TGTGCCACCCTAGACAGGGGGAGCCCCACAGATACGCAGTATTTT.

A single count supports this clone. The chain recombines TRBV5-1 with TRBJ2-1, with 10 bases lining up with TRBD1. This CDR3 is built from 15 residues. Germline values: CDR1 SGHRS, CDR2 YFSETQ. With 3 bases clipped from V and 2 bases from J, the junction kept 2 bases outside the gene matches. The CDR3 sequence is CASSSGQGAYNEQFF. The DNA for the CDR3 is TGCGCCAGCAGCTCTGGACAGGGGGCCTACAATGAGCAGTTCTTC.